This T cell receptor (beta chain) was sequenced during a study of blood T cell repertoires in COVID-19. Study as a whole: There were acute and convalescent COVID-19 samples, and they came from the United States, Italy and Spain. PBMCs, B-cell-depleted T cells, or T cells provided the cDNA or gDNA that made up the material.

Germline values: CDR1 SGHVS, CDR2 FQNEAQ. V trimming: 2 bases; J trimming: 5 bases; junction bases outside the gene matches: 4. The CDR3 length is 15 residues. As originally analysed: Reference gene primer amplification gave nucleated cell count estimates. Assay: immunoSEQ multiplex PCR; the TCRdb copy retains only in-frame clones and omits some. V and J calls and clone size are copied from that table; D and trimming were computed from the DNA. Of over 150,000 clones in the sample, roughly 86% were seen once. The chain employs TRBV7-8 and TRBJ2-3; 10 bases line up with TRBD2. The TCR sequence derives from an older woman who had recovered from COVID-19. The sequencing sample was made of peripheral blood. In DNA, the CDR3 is TGTGCCAGCAGCTTAAGCGGGGGGGCTGGAGATACGCAGTATTTT. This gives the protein CASSLSGGAGDTQYF.